A single sample is the source of the 27 T cell receptor beta chains below, sequenced in a study of immune evolution from preneoplasia to lung adenocarcinoma (dated by TCRdb to 2020 to 2023). Library creation used the immunoSEQ multiplex PCR assay. TCRdb holds this immuneACCESS table with in-frame rearrangements only. Some clones are missing; in checked studies, unresolved V genes explain under half, and the rest has no known cause. Recorded for this sample are 3,500 to 4,500 clones; roughly nine tenths of them occurred a single time. The ten largest make up roughly 7% of the sample. Sequenced input: FFPE minimally invasive lung adenocarcinoma tissue. Reading the label with the study, this specimen's cell subset or site is: micro-invasive lung adenocarcinoma (MIA). Receptors were obtained from a donor aged 70 or over with lung adenocarcinoma.

The chain carries TRBV14 and TRBJ2-5; TRBD1 matches 9 bases. V gave up 0 bases and J gave up 2 bases; unmatched junction bases: 10. Germline CDR1 is SGHDN and CDR2 is FVKESK. CDR3 length equals 18 residues. The CDR3 is CASSQERDRAPGQETQYF. The CDR3 DNA reads TGTGCCAGCAGCCAAGAGAGGGACAGGGCCCCCGGGCAAGAGACCCAGTACTTC. The variable domain in full, completed from reference TRBV14 and TRBJ2-5, reads EAGVTQFPSHSVIEKGQTVTLRCDPISGHDNLYWYRRVMGKEIKFLLHFVKESKQDESGMPNNRFLAERTGGTYSTLKVQPAELEDSGVYFCASSQERDRAPGQETQYFGPGTRLLVL.

The chain employs TRBV13 and TRBJ2-2, with 7 bases lining up with TRBD1. V lost 5 bases, J lost 5 bases, and 11 bases stayed unmatched. CDR3 length: 16 residues. Germline V gene sequence: CDR1 PRHDT, CDR2 FYEKMQ (reference sequence). CDR3 protein: CASSLGTAISTGELFF. CDR3 DNA sequence: TGTGCCAGCAGCCTTGGGACAGCTATTTCTACCGGGGAGCTGTTTTTT.

Concerning this clone itself: Its ends do not fully match the called genes, so a read error is possible. The chain recombines TRBV27 with TRBJ1-5; no clear D. CDR1 and CDR2 from the germline V gene are MNHEY and SMNVEV (reference sequence). CDR3 length equals 16 residues. The CDR3 DNA follows: TGTGCCAGCATCTTGGGGAGGCGATCTAGCAGTCAGCCCCAGCATTTT. Protein: CASILGRRSSSQPQHF.

The sample holds a few counts of this clone. The chain uses TRBV19 and TRBJ2-6; 11 nucleotides agree with TRBD1. Germline values: CDR1 LNHDA, CDR2 SQIVND (reference sequence). V gave up 3 bases and J gave up 4 bases; unmatched junction bases: 8. CDR3 length equals 18 residues. CDR3: CASSIEGQGARGANVLTF. The DNA of the CDR3 is TGTGCCAGTAGTATCGAAGGACAGGGGGCGCGGGGGGCCAACGTCCTGACTTTC. The full variable domain, its missing parts supplied by reference TRBV19 and TRBJ2-6, is DGGITQSPKYLFRKEGQNVTLSCEQNLNHDAMYWYRQDPGQGLRLIYYSQIVNDFQKGDIAEGYSVSREKKESFPLTVTSAQKNPTAFYLCASSIEGQGARGANVLTFGAGSRLTVL.

The sample holds one count of this clone. V usage is TRBV7-6 and J usage is TRBJ1-1, with 9 bases matching TRBD1. V trimming: 5 bases; J trimming: 4 bases; junction bases outside the gene matches: 8. Germline V gives CDR1 SGHVS, CDR2 FNYEAQ. The CDR3 is 15 amino acids. The CDR3 spells CASSPRQGGSTEAFF. The CDR3 DNA is TGTGCCAGCAGCCCCAGACAGGGGGGGAGCACTGAAGCTTTCTTT.

The V and J genes are TRBV7-9 and TRBJ1-1; D gene ambiguous. V was cut by 3 bases and J by 0 bases, with 8 bases left in between. This CDR3 region has 14 residues. CDR1 is SEHNR and CDR2 is FQNEAQ in the germline V gene (reference sequence). Here the CDR3 reads CASSLSRMNTEAFF. In DNA form, the CDR3 reads TGTGCCAGCAGCTTGAGCCGGATGAACACTGAAGCTTTCTTT.

This clone was observed a handful of times. V usage is TRBV27 and J usage is TRBJ2-1; 11 bases match TRBD2. V gave up 5 bases and J gave up 4 bases; unmatched junction bases: 4. Germline V gene lookup returns CDR1 MNHEY and CDR2 SMNVEV (reference sequence). The CDR3 spans 15 residues. CDR3 amino acids: CASSAPSGRYNEQFF. As DNA, the CDR3 is TGTGCCAGCAGTGCCCCTAGCGGGAGGTACAATGAGCAGTTCTTC.

The rearrangement links TRBV21-1 to TRBJ2-1; the listed D gene, TRBD1, was not tested against the DNA. TRBV21-1 is marked as a pseudogene. The CDR3 has 17 amino acids. CDR3 bases: TGTGCCAGCAGCAAATTTCCCAGGATTATTGGGTGCAATGAGCAGTTCTTC. Residues: CASSKFPRIIGCNEQFF.

V gene TRBV4-1 combines with J gene TRBJ1-2; 9 nucleotides line up with TRBD1. CDR1 MGHRA and CDR2 YSYEKL come from the germline V gene. This CDR3 contains 17 residues. With 2 bases clipped from V and 3 bases from J, the junction kept 10 bases outside the gene matches. The CDR3 is CASSQTITRQGDYGYTF. CDR3 DNA sequence: TGCGCCAGCAGCCAAACGATTACGAGACAGGGGGACTATGGCTACACCTTC.

This chain joins TRBV7-9 and TRBJ1-1; a possible D gene is TRBD1 (6 bases). Germline values: CDR1 SEHNR, CDR2 FQNEAQ (reference sequence). The CDR3 is made up of 15 amino acids. V lost 5 bases and J 2 bases, leaving 15 bases between the germline ends. The CDR3 DNA reads as TGTGCCAGCAGCCACACGGACAGATATAACACTGAAGCTTTCTTT. This sequence encodes CASSHTDRYNTEAFF.

The chain has TRBV28 and TRBJ2-7, with a tentative D call TRBD1 (6 bases). CDR1 and CDR2 (germline): MDHEN, SYDVKM. This CDR3 contains 14 residues. The V gene lost 5 bases and the J gene lost 0 bases, with 11 bases spanning the gap. The CDR3 sequence: CASSPGTTSYEQYF. The CDR3 DNA reads TGTGCCAGCAGTCCCGGGACAACCTCCTACGAGCAGTACTTC.

A remark on this clone: At one end the junction does not follow the germline gene, possibly because of a read error. J is TRBJ1-1 and V is TRBV20-1; 7 nucleotides match TRBD1. Looked up from germline, CDR1 is DFQATT and CDR2 is SNEGSKA (reference sequence). This CDR3 spans 11 amino acids. CDR3 DNA: TGCAGTGCTGGAGACAGGGCGAAGGCTTTCTTT. Protein sequence: CSAGDRAKAFF.

This clone was counted between two and nine times. This rearrangement joins TRBV6-5 to TRBJ1-1; D may be TRBD1 (5 bases). In germline, CDR1 is MNHEY, CDR2 SVGAGI. The CDR3 has 14 residues. Trimming cost V 5 bases and J 5 bases, with 15 bases left between them. DNA of the CDR3: TGTGCCAGCAGTCCTGGGGGGTCAAGGACTGAAGCTTTCTTT. It translates to CASSPGGSRTEAFF.

V is TRBV2 and J is TRBJ2-1, with D tentatively TRBD2 (5 bases). Deletions cut 8 bases from V and 7 bases from J, with 15 bases between. Germline lookup yields CDR1 SNHLY and CDR2 FYNNEI. The CDR3 is 13 amino acids. In DNA, the CDR3 is TGTGCCAGCCGGTCGCGGGTGTTTAATGAGCAGTTCTTC. Encoded protein: CASRSRVFNEQFF.

The sample holds a few counts of this clone. J is TRBJ2-1 and V is TRBV7-6; D uncertain. This CDR3 comprises 16 residues. V was trimmed by 1 base and J by 4 bases, leaving 14 bases between them. Germline CDR1 reads SGHVS; CDR2 reads FNYEAQ. The CDR3 loop is CASSLVRSLGYNEQFF. CDR3 coding DNA: TGTGCCAGCAGCTTAGTCCGGAGCCTTGGGTACAATGAGCAGTTCTTC.

Written as DNA, the CDR3 is TGTGCCAGCAGTGAATTGCGCCAGGGCCGGGAGACCCAGTACTTC. It specifies CASSELRQGRETQYF. The chain has TRBV6-1 and TRBJ2-5; D might be TRBD1 (5 bases). Germline CDR1 MNHNS, CDR2 SASEGT. V was pared by 2 bases and J by 5 bases, with 15 bases between. This CDR3 region has 15 residues.

The chain employs TRBV19 and TRBJ2-1, with D maybe TRBD2 (6 bases). Germline CDR1 reads LNHDA; CDR2 reads SQIVND (reference sequence). The CDR3 is made up of 16 amino acids. V lost 3 bases and J lost 2, with 14 bases in between. CDR3 sequence: CASSILRRATYNEQFF. CDR3 in DNA: TGTGCCAGTAGTATCTTGCGGAGGGCTACCTACAATGAGCAGTTCTTC.

The CDR3 DNA reads TGCGCCAGCAGCTTTTCAGGGGGTGCCAGGGAGCTGTTTTTT. Protein: CASSFSGGARELFF. The chain carries TRBV5-1 and TRBJ2-2; 7 nucleotides align to TRBD1. This CDR3 has 14 amino acids. Unmatched junction bases numbered 7, after V lost 2 bases and J lost 9 bases. CDR1 and CDR2 (germline): SGHRS, YFSETQ.

The gene calls are TRBV30 and TRBJ1-4; 7 bases are shared with TRBD1. The V gene end was trimmed by 1 base and the J gene end by 8 bases; junction bases not matched to a gene: 10. The length of the CDR3 is 15 residues. Germline values: CDR1 GTSNPN, CDR2 SVGIG (reference sequence). CDR3 protein: CAWSGVDRVNEKLFF. The CDR3, as DNA: TGTGCCTGGAGTGGGGTCGACAGGGTAAACGAAAAACTGTTTTTT.

The J gene is TRBJ1-4, the V gene TRBV30; D gene ambiguous. V dropped 4 bases and J dropped 8 bases, with 14 bases sitting between them. CDR1 GTSNPN and CDR2 SVGIG come from the germline V gene (reference sequence). The CDR3 covers 13 residues. CDR3 sequence reads: CAWNVEATEKLFF. CDR3 bases: TGTGCCTGGAACGTCGAGGCTACCGAAAAACTGTTTTTT.

There are a few counts of this clone. The CDR3 region is CASKRHLSYEQYF. The CDR3 DNA reads as TGTGCCAGTAAAAGACATCTTTCCTACGAGCAGTACTTC. The rearrangement uses TRBV28 and TRBJ2-7; D not certain. CDR3 length: 13 amino acids. Germline CDR1 MDHEN, CDR2 SYDVKM. V dropped 9 bases and J dropped 1 base, with 13 bases sitting between them.

This chain links TRBV5-1 with TRBJ2-1, with D hard to call. V dropped 1 base and J dropped 3 bases, with 5 bases sitting between them. The CDR3 sequence is 13 residues long. The germline gives CDR1 SGHRS, CDR2 YFSETQ. CDR3 loop: CASSLNGYNEQFF. CDR3 nucleotide sequence: TGCGCCAGCAGCTTGAACGGCTACAATGAGCAGTTCTTC. The full variable domain, with the rest looked up from reference TRBV5-1 and TRBJ2-1, is KAGVTQTPRYLIKTRGQQVTLSCSPISGHRSVSWYQQTPGQGLQFLFEYFSETQRNKGNFPGRFSGRQFSNSRSEMNVSTLELGDSALYLCASSLNGYNEQFFGPGTRLTVL.

The chain uses TRBV14 and TRBJ2-3; 7 bases align to TRBD2. V trimming: 3 bases; J trimming: 6 bases; junction bases outside the gene matches: 3. The CDR3 extends over 13 amino acids. Germline values: CDR1 SGHDN, CDR2 FVKESK. The chain's CDR3 is CASSQGEGDTQYF. The CDR3 bases are TGTGCCAGCAGCCAGGGGGAGGGCGATACGCAGTATTTT.

The chain carries TRBV29-1 and TRBJ2-1, with 7 bases matching TRBD2. CDR1 is SQVTM and CDR2 is ANQGSEA in the germline V gene. V dropped 5 bases and J dropped 1; count of bases not matched to a gene: 5. This CDR3 has 14 residues. The CDR3 DNA reads TGCAGCGTTAATCCGGGAGGATCCTACAATGAGCAGTTCTTC. This translates into CSVNPGGSYNEQFF.

A few counts support this clone. The chain combines TRBV11-2 with TRBJ1-2; D is perhaps TRBD1 (6 bases). Trimming left V 4 bases short and J 9 bases short, with 21 bases between. Germline CDR1 reads SGHAT; CDR2 reads FQNNGV. The CDR3 runs 15 residues. The CDR3 DNA reads as TGTGCCAGCAGCTCTATACGATCAATCACAGGGAGCTACACCTTC. Translation gives CASSSIRSITGSYTF.

The rearrangement uses TRBV5-1 and TRBJ1-1; D call uncertain. Per the germline V gene, CDR1 is SGHRS and CDR2 is YFSETQ. V dropped 4 bases and J dropped 3 bases, with 19 bases sitting between them. This CDR3 has 16 amino acids. The CDR3, as DNA: TGCGCCAGCAGCCCACACTCGCCCGGTCGAGACACTGAAGCTTTCTTT. This encodes CASSPHSPGRDTEAFF.

The V call is TRBV28, the J call TRBJ1-2, with D tentatively TRBD1 (6 bases). V was cut by 2 bases and J by 7 bases, with 11 bases left in between. There are 13 residues in the CDR3. From germline, CDR1 is MDHEN and CDR2 SYDVKM. CDR3 region: CASSLQDRGGYTF. Written as DNA, the CDR3 is TGTGCCAGCAGTTTACAGGACAGAGGTGGCTACACCTTC.